The T cell receptor beta chain described here comes from a study of T-cell memory formation after mild COVID-19. Many counts were recorded for this clonotype. Deletions cut 5 bases from V and 1 base from J, with 9 bases between. CDR3 length: 13 residues. Germline loops: CDR1 SEHNR, CDR2 FQNEAQ (reference sequence). From the 5' RACE reads, TCRdb called clonotypes with MiXCR, one entry per CDR3 protein. The sample includes 300,000 to 400,000 distinct CDR3 sequences, under 30% of them seen just once. Sequenced: PBMCs or a T cell subset sorted from them (not recorded which). The receptor was isolated from an adult woman who had mild COVID-19 (a few samples of this study predate the infection). Cell type and time point are not known. The chain combines TRBV7-9 with TRBJ2-7, with TRBD2 as a possible D gene (6 bases). The CDR3 coding sequence is TGTGCCAGCAGCGGCGGGATATCCTACGAGCAGTACTTC. Residues: CASSGGISYEQYF.